These 25 T cell receptor beta chains came from one sample sequenced in a study of cytomegalovirus exposure and HLA in healthy donors. PCR used 60 Vbeta primers and 13 Jbeta primers. TCRdb's copy holds only in-frame clones and misses some; the assay was immunoSEQ multiplex PCR. The table includes approximately 130,000 clones, around 75% detected once. The specimen sequenced was PBMCs. The receptors stem from a man aged 25-45 years in good health and CMV-seronegative.

This chain links TRBV6-5 with TRBJ1-1, with 7 bases fitting TRBD1. J lost 2 bases, V lost 2 bases, and 5 bases had no gene match. The CDR3 totals 15 residues. From germline, CDR1 is MNHEY and CDR2 SVGAGI. CDR3 loop: CASSYAGTANTEAFF. The CDR3 DNA reads TGTGCCAGCAGTTACGCCGGGACAGCAAACACTGAAGCTTTCTTT.

About this clone: The same CDR3 arises from other DNA sequences in this sample as well. The V and J genes are TRBV10-3 and TRBJ2-5; maybe TRBD2 (6 bases). Trimming left V 11 bases short and J 3 bases short, with 13 bases between. The CDR3 is 12 residues long. The germline CDR1 and CDR2 sequences are ENHRY and SYGVKD. DNA for the CDR3: TGTGCCTCCGGGACTGCCGAAGAGACCCAGTACTTC. Translation: CASGTAEETQYF.

The gene calls are TRBV6-6 and TRBJ1-2, with D tentatively TRBD1 (5 bases). Trimming removed 6 bases at V and 11 bases at J, with 19 bases between. In germline, CDR1 is MNHNY, CDR2 SVGAGI (reference sequence). The CDR3 has 13 amino acids. The CDR3 region is CASSRTGAVGYTF. CDR3 sequence (DNA): TGTGCCAGCAGCCGAACAGGCGCCGTGGGGTACACCTTC.

This chain connects TRBV5-5 to TRBJ2-2, with 11 bases identical to TRBD1. The CDR3 contains 17 residues. J lost 4 bases, V lost 4 bases, and 9 bases had no gene match. CDR1 and CDR2 from the germline V gene are SGHKS and YYEKEE (reference sequence). CDR3 nucleotides: TGTGCCAGCAGCCGGGGGACAGGGGGACGAGGCACCGGGGAGCTGTTTTTT. Translating it yields CASSRGTGGRGTGELFF.

The chain combines TRBV7-2 with TRBJ1-2, with TRBD1 identical over 7 bases. Trimming removed 5 bases from V and 2 bases from J; junction bases left unmatched: 8. The V gene's germline CDR1 is SGHTA and CDR2 FQGNSA. The length of the CDR3 is 15 residues. CDR3: CASSPTGTDNYGYTF. In nucleotides, the CDR3 is TGTGCCAGCAGCCCAACCGGGACAGACAACTATGGCTACACCTTC.

The genes are TRBV7-6 and TRBJ1-2; 9 nucleotides line up with TRBD1. The CDR3 has 15 amino acids. Trimming at V came to 3 bases and at J to 7 bases, leaving 9 bases not matched to a gene. CDR1 is SGHVS and CDR2 is FNYEAQ in the germline V gene. The CDR3 DNA is TGTGCCAGCAGCTTGCGGGACAGGGTAGTGTTTGGCTACACCTTC. It translates to CASSLRDRVVFGYTF.

The CDR3, as DNA: TGTGCCAGCAGCGGTGCTTGGGGGCCAAGATACGAGCAGTACTTC. Its translation: CASSGAWGPRYEQYF. V gene TRBV7-8 combines with J gene TRBJ2-7, with D tentatively TRBD1 (6 bases). CDR3 length: 15 residues. Germline loops: CDR1 SGHVS, CDR2 FQNEAQ. V was trimmed by 5 bases and J by 4 bases, leaving 18 bases between them. Supplemented by reference TRBV7-8 and TRBJ2-7, the full variable domain reads GAGVSQSPRYKVAKRGQDVALRCDPISGHVSLFWYQQALGQGPEFLTYFQNEAQLDKSGLPSDRFFAERPEGSVSTLKIQRTQQEDSAVYLCASSGAWGPRYEQYFGPGTRLTVT.

The genes are TRBV28 and TRBJ2-7, with 7 bases identical to TRBD2. CDR1 and CDR2 from the germline V gene are MDHEN and SYDVKM. The CDR3 totals 15 residues. V trimming: 5 bases; J trimming: 3 bases; junction bases outside the gene matches: 10. CDR3 nucleotides: TGTGCCAGCAGTCTACATAGCGGGCCCCACTACGAGCAGTACTTC. Its protein is CASSLHSGPHYEQYF.

This clone was seen only a few times. The V call is TRBV29-1, the J call TRBJ2-1; 12 bases are a match to TRBD2. With V trimmed by 5 bases and J by 3 bases, 5 bases remained unmatched. Germline lookup yields CDR1 SQVTM and CDR2 ANQGSEA. CDR3 length: 15 amino acids. DNA for the CDR3: TGCAGCGTTATGACTAGCGGGGGCAACTACAATGAGCAGTTCTTC. This gives the protein CSVMTSGGNYNEQFF.

This chain uses TRBV2 with TRBJ2-4; maybe TRBD2 (5 bases). Per germline, CDR1 SNHLY and CDR2 FYNNEI. Trimming took off 3 bases at V and 5 bases at J, with 11 bases between the two ends. This CDR3 has 14 amino acids. The CDR3 bases are TGTGCCAGCAGTGACCCGGGAAGACAAAACATTCAGTACTTC. It translates to CASSDPGRQNIQYF.

This CDR3 reads CASSYSAGKDQPQHF. The CDR3 coding sequence is TGTGCCAGCAGTTATTCCGCAGGGAAGGATCAGCCCCAGCATTTT. The chain is built from TRBV6-5 and TRBJ1-5; TRBD1 might be the D (5 bases). Germline-derived CDR1 and CDR2 are MNHEY and SVGAGI. Trimming removed 3 bases at V and 5 bases at J, with 14 bases between. The CDR3 is made up of 15 amino acids.

This chain joins TRBV19 and TRBJ1-1, with D uncertain. Trimming stripped 7 bases from V and 1 base from J, with 16 bases between. CDR1 is LNHDA, CDR2 SQIVND, per germline (reference sequence). CDR3 length: 15 amino acids. This CDR3 reads CASKRMAPGNTEAFF. Here the CDR3 DNA reads TGTGCCAGTAAAAGAATGGCCCCTGGGAACACTGAAGCTTTCTTT.

This clone was detected a few times. The chain links TRBV7-2 to TRBJ2-7, with D uncertain. Germline assignment: CDR1 SGHTA and CDR2 FQGNSA. This CDR3 is 14 amino acids long. The germline V and J ends were trimmed by 2 bases and 4 bases, with 12 bases remaining between them. CDR3 region: CASSLSFGDYEQYF. CDR3 coding DNA: TGTGCCAGCAGCTTAAGTTTCGGAGATTACGAGCAGTACTTC.

The chain is built from TRBV5-6 and TRBJ2-1; TRBD1 aligns across 9 bases. The V and J ends lost 2 bases and 6 bases, in that order; junction bases with no gene match: 9. The CDR3 runs 16 residues. CDR1 SGHDT and CDR2 YYEEEE come from the germline V gene. CDR3 sequence (DNA): TGTGCCAGCAGCTTAACCGGGACAGGGCCGTCCAATGAGCAGTTCTTC. Protein sequence: CASSLTGTGPSNEQFF.

J is TRBJ2-1 and V is TRBV28, with 9 bases lining up with TRBD2. The germline V gene encodes CDR1 MDHEN and CDR2 SYDVKM. V shed 7 bases, J shed 6 bases, and the junction held 13 bases outside the gene matches. The CDR3 length is 16 residues. The CDR3 reads CASNRPLFSGSNEQFF. The CDR3 DNA reads as TGTGCCAGCAACCGCCCCCTTTTTAGCGGGAGCAATGAGCAGTTCTTC.

The chain carries TRBV4-2 and TRBJ2-3; a weak D match, TRBD2 (6 bases). V lost 4 bases to trimming and J lost 0 bases, with 17 bases between them. Germline lookup yields CDR1 LGHNA and CDR2 YNFKEQ. This CDR3 has 17 amino acids. The CDR3 loop is CASSPQGLHSSTDTQYF. The CDR3 DNA reads as TGTGCCAGCAGCCCTCAGGGACTTCATTCCAGCACAGATACGCAGTATTTT.

There are a few counts of this clone. The chain joins TRBV5-1 to TRBJ2-3; the match to TRBD2 covers 8 bases. CDR3 length: 17 amino acids. Unmatched junction bases numbered 11, after V lost 1 base and J lost 4 bases. CDR1 and CDR2 (germline): SGHRS, YFSETQ. CDR3 sequence reads: CASSLLIAGTSPDTQYF. DNA for the CDR3: TGCGCCAGCAGCTTGCTTATAGCGGGGACCTCCCCAGATACGCAGTATTTT.

The gene calls are TRBV4-2 and TRBJ2-7; maybe TRBD2 (6 bases). The length of the CDR3 is 15 residues. Per the germline V gene, CDR1 is LGHNA and CDR2 is YNFKEQ. V dropped 0 bases and J dropped 6 bases, with 15 bases sitting between them. The DNA of the CDR3 is TGTGCCAGCAGCCAAGAGCTTCCGGGTAGCGGCGAGCAGTACTTC. Protein sequence: CASSQELPGSGEQYF.

The table lists this clone with a few counts. The J gene is TRBJ2-3, the V gene TRBV11-1; TRBD2 matches 8 bases. Germline CDR1 and CDR2: SGHAT and FQDESV (reference sequence). CDR3 length equals 15 residues. V dropped 3 bases and J dropped 3; count of bases not matched to a gene: 5. Here the CDR3 reads CASSFLLAGTDTQYF. Written as DNA, the CDR3 is TGTGCCAGCAGCTTTTTGCTAGCGGGTACAGATACGCAGTATTTT.

The V gene is TRBV7-3, the J gene TRBJ2-2, with a possible D match to TRBD1 (6 bases). V shed 6 bases and J shed 2 bases, with 16 bases lying between them. CDR3 length: 16 residues. Germline-derived CDR1 and CDR2 are SGHTA and FQGTGA. The chain's CDR3 is CASREWGTSNTGELFF. CDR3 bases: TGTGCCAGCAGGGAGTGGGGGACATCTAACACCGGGGAGCTGTTTTTT.

The genes are TRBV19 and TRBJ1-2; maybe TRBD1 (5 bases). This CDR3 has 17 amino acids. V lost 3 bases and J 5 bases, leaving 22 bases between the germline ends. Germline-derived CDR1 and CDR2 are LNHDA and SQIVND (reference sequence). CDR3 region: CASSMGVRVSGGYGYTF. CDR3 in DNA: TGTGCCAGTAGTATGGGTGTTCGTGTCTCGGGGGGATATGGCTACACCTTC.

The rearrangement links TRBV19 to TRBJ1-1, with TRBD1 matching over 8 bases. Per germline, CDR1 LNHDA and CDR2 SQIVND (reference sequence). V shed 5 bases, J shed 4 bases, and the junction held 0 bases outside the gene matches. The CDR3 totals 12 residues. As DNA, the CDR3 is TGTGCCAGTAGTGACAGGGGCACTGAAGCTTTCTTT. Translating it yields CASSDRGTEAFF. The entire variable domain, with the rest obtained from reference TRBV19 and TRBJ1-1, is as follows: DGGITQSPKYLFRKEGQNVTLSCEQNLNHDAMYWYRQDPGQGLRLIYYSQIVNDFQKGDIAEGYSVSREKKESFPLTVTSAQKNPTAFYLCASSDRGTEAFFGQGTRLTVV.

The CDR3 nucleotides read TGCGCCAGCAGCTCGCTGAGACGGACAGAAGAAACTGAAGCTTTCTTT. Translated, it gives CASSSLRRTEETEAFF. The chain has TRBV5-1 and TRBJ1-1, with D possibly TRBD1 on 6 matching bases. Germline-derived CDR1 and CDR2 are SGHRS and YFSETQ. Trimming left V 3 bases short and J 5 bases short, with 20 bases between. CDR3 length equals 16 residues.

The rearrangement joins TRBV5-5 to TRBJ1-2; no clear D gene. Between the trimmed V and J ends, which lost 4 bases and 3 bases, there was a span of 4 bases. CDR1 is SGHKS, CDR2 YYEKEE, per germline (reference sequence). This CDR3 comprises 11 residues. CDR3 in amino acids: CASSLDYGYTF. Here the CDR3 DNA reads TGTGCCAGCAGCCTCGACTATGGCTACACCTTC.

The CDR3: CAISETSGMGEQFF. The CDR3, as DNA: TGTGCCATCAGCGAGACTAGCGGGATGGGGGAGCAGTTCTTC. This chain links TRBV10-3 with TRBJ2-1; TRBD2 matches at 11 bases. With 6 bases clipped from V and 10 bases from J, the junction kept 8 bases outside the gene matches. Germline values: CDR1 ENHRY, CDR2 SYGVKD. The CDR3 length is 14 residues.